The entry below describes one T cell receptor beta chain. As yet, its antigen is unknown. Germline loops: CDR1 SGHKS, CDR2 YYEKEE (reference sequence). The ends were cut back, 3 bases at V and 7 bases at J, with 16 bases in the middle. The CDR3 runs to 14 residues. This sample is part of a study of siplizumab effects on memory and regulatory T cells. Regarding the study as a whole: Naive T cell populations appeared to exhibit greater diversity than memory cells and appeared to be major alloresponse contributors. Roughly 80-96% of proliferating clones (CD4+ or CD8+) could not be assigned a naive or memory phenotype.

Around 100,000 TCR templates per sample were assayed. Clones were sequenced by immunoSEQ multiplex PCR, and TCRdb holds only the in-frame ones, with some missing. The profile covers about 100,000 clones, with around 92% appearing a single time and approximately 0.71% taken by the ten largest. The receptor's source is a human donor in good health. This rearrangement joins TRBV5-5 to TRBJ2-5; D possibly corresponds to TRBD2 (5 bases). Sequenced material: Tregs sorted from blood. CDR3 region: CASSSPLDRWTQYF. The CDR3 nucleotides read TGTGCCAGCAGCTCTCCACTAGACCGGTGGACCCAGTACTTC.